This entry lists 18 T cell receptor beta chains sequenced from one sample in a study of blood T cell repertoires in COVID-19. Profiling relied on immunoSEQ multiplex PCR, and the TCRdb table lists in-frame clones only, not all of them. The sample lists around 230,000 clones, roughly four fifths occurring once. The sample was peripheral blood. The receptor source for this set is a woman between 55 and 75 years old with active or convalescent COVID-19.

The J gene is TRBJ1-2, the V gene TRBV9, with 9 nucleotides matching TRBD1. There are 15 residues in the CDR3. Germline V gene sequence: CDR1 SGDLS, CDR2 YYNGEE. V lost 0 bases, J lost 4 bases, and 4 bases stayed unmatched. CDR3 nucleotide sequence: TGTGCCAGCAGCGTAGGGGGGACAGGGCCCTATGGCTACACCTTC. As protein: CASSVGGTGPYGYTF.

The V call is TRBV18, the J call TRBJ1-1; the D gene is possibly TRBD1 (5 bases). V gave up 1 base and J gave up 3 bases, with 12 bases separating them. The germline gives CDR1 KGHSH, CDR2 LQKENI. The CDR3 is 15 residues long. The CDR3 spells CASSPQGGGDTEAFF. Written as DNA, the CDR3 is TGTGCCAGCTCACCACAGGGTGGAGGGGACACTGAAGCTTTCTTT.

Details on this clone: Additional DNA sequences in this sample encode the identical CDR3. The chain has TRBV5-1 and TRBJ1-2; D might be TRBD1 (6 bases). V lost 0 bases and J 4 bases, leaving 7 bases between the germline ends. The germline gives CDR1 SGHRS, CDR2 YFSETQ. The CDR3 runs 13 residues. CDR3 protein: CASSLDRAYGYTF. The CDR3 DNA is TGCGCCAGCAGCTTGGACAGGGCCTATGGCTACACCTTC.

V gene TRBV7-6 combines with J gene TRBJ2-7; 7 bases align to TRBD1. This CDR3 spans 14 amino acids. Germline loops: CDR1 SGHVS, CDR2 FNYEAQ. V shed 1 base, J shed 9 bases, and the junction held 9 bases outside the gene matches. As DNA, the CDR3 is TGTGCCAGCAGCTTAGGGCACAGGGGAGAAGTGCAGTACTTC. Its protein product is CASSLGHRGEVQYF.

This chain links TRBV7-6 with TRBJ2-3; D is uncertain. The CDR3 contains 18 residues. V was clipped by 1 base and J by 1 base, with 18 bases between them. Germline lookup yields CDR1 SGHVS and CDR2 FNYEAQ. In DNA, the CDR3 is TGTGCCAGCAGCTTAGGTATTACCGGCCGTCAGGGCACAGATACGCAGTATTTT. It specifies CASSLGITGRQGTDTQYF. Variable domain in full (rest from reference TRBV7-6 and TRBJ2-3): GAGVSQSPRYKVTKRGQDVALRCDPISGHVSLYWYRQALGQGPEFLTYFNYEAQQDKSGLPNDRFSAERPEGSISTLTIQRTEQRDSAMYRCASSLGITGRQGTDTQYFGPGTRLTVL.

This clone was recorded once. The chain employs TRBV6-5 and TRBJ1-6; D is unclear. Trimming stripped 0 bases from V and 6 bases from J, with 12 bases between. Per germline, CDR1 MNHEY and CDR2 SVGAGI. This CDR3 spans 16 amino acids. The CDR3 is CASSYSGGGGNSPLHF. CDR3 sequence (DNA): TGTGCCAGCAGTTACTCTGGAGGCGGCGGTAATTCACCCCTCCACTTT.

The rearrangement uses TRBV5-5 and TRBJ1-5; 7 bases are a match to TRBD1. The CDR3 is made up of 15 amino acids. The germline V gene encodes CDR1 SGHKS and CDR2 YYEKEE (reference sequence). Unmatched junction bases numbered 5, after V lost 3 bases and J lost 2 bases. The CDR3 nucleotides read TGTGCCAGCAGCTCGCAGGGGGATCGCAATCAGCCCCAGCATTTT. Its protein is CASSSQGDRNQPQHF.

The V gene is TRBV7-9, the J gene TRBJ1-4, with D perhaps matching TRBD1 (6 bases). CDR3 length equals 16 residues. V was shortened by 2 bases and J by 5 bases, with 15 bases between the two germline ends. From germline, CDR1 is SEHNR and CDR2 FQNEAQ (reference sequence). CDR3 sequence (DNA): TGTGCCAGCAGCTTAAGGGGGGGAACCTTAAATGAAAAACTGTTTTTT. This sequence encodes CASSLRGGTLNEKLFF.

J is TRBJ1-6 and V is TRBV3-1 (or the pseudogene TRBV3-2); 8 nucleotides align to TRBD1. In germline, CDR1 is LGHDT, CDR2 YNNKEL (reference sequence). V was pared by 3 bases and J by 5 bases, with 3 bases of the junction left unmatched. CDR3 size: 15 residues. CDR3 nucleotides: TGTGCCAGCAGCCATAAGGACAGGGATAATTCACCCCTCCACTTT. It encodes CASSHKDRDNSPLHF.

This clone was detected only once. The V gene is TRBV5-5, the J gene TRBJ2-3, with D tentatively TRBD2 (6 bases). The germline V gene has CDR1 SGHKS and CDR2 YYEKEE (reference sequence). V lost 0 bases and J lost 0, with 8 bases in between. This CDR3 contains 15 residues. DNA for the CDR3: TGTGCCAGCAGCTTGGTTGGGGGGAGCACAGATACGCAGTATTTT. It specifies CASSLVGGSTDTQYF.

The CDR3 sequence is CASSSTPGLNEKLFF. For the CDR3, the DNA is TGTGCCAGCAGCTCGACCCCGGGACTAAATGAAAAACTGTTTTTT. The chain is built from TRBV11-1 and TRBJ1-4; a possible D gene is TRBD1 (5 bases). The V gene's germline CDR1 is SGHAT and CDR2 FQDESV (reference sequence). This CDR3 has 15 amino acids. The V and J ends lost 4 bases and 5 bases respectively, with 14 bases between them.

The count of this clone is one. The chain is built from TRBV5-1 and TRBJ2-7, with TRBD2 matching over 10 bases. Germline V lookup: CDR1 SGHRS, CDR2 YFSETQ. With 0 bases clipped from V and 5 bases from J, the junction kept 8 bases outside the gene matches. The CDR3 has 16 residues. CDR3 DNA sequence: TGCGCCAGCAGCTTGGGAAATAGCGGGGGGAGAGACGAGCAGTACTTC. Translating it yields CASSLGNSGGRDEQYF.

The chain carries TRBV20-1 and TRBJ2-2; D possibly uses TRBD1 or TRBD2 (6 bases each). From germline, CDR1 is DFQATT and CDR2 SNEGSKA (reference sequence). CDR3 length: 14 amino acids. Deletions cut 3 bases from V and 6 bases from J, with 14 bases between. Here the CDR3 reads CSASGGPYSGELFF. The DNA for the CDR3 is TGCAGTGCTAGTGGGGGGCCATATTCCGGGGAGCTGTTTTTT.

This clone turned up a few times. V and J are TRBV12-3 or TRBV12-4 and TRBJ1-3; D may be TRBD1 (5 bases). The CDR3 sequence is 13 residues long. The V and J ends lost 3 bases and 3 bases respectively, with 6 bases between them. The DNA for the CDR3 is TGTGCCAGCAGTTTCGGGGGTGGAAACACCATATATTTT. Protein sequence: CASSFGGGNTIYF.

The V gene is TRBV5-4, the J gene TRBJ2-7; the match to TRBD1 covers 10 bases. The CDR3 spans 15 residues. V was clipped by 4 bases and J by 6 bases; unmatched bases: 10. CDR1 is SGHNT and CDR2 is YYREEE in the germline V gene (reference sequence). The CDR3 coding sequence is TGTGCCAGCAGCCTAAGACAGGGGGCAGGGGCCGAGCAGTACTTC. Translating it yields CASSLRQGAGAEQYF.

The chain links TRBV28 to TRBJ1-6, with D tentatively TRBD1 (6 bases). CDR1 is MDHEN and CDR2 is SYDVKM in the germline V gene. CDR3 length equals 15 residues. V lost 7 bases, J lost 7 bases, and 17 bases lay in between. The CDR3 DNA reads as TGTGCCAGCATCCGGGGGGACAATCGCAATTCACCCCTCCACTTT. The encoded protein is CASIRGDNRNSPLHF.

V gene TRBV11-3 combines with J gene TRBJ1-1, with D hard to call. The CDR3 is made up of 12 amino acids. Trimming cost V 3 bases and J 1 base, with 3 bases left between them. The germline V gene has CDR1 SGHNT and CDR2 YENEEA. CDR3 bases: TGTGCCAGCAGCTTCGGGAACACTGAAGCTTTCTTT. It yields the protein CASSFGNTEAFF.

The V and J genes are TRBV15 and TRBJ2-5; 11 nucleotides agree with TRBD2. Germline V gives CDR1 LNHNV, CDR2 YYDKDF (reference sequence). The trim removed 5 bases at V and 3 bases at J, leaving 8 bases unmatched. CDR3 size: 16 residues. CDR3 residues: CATSGRLAGKEETQYF. In nucleotides, the CDR3 is TGTGCCACCAGCGGCAGACTAGCGGGGAAGGAAGAGACCCAGTACTTC.